This TCR beta chain emerged from a study of T-cell reconstitution after alpha-beta-depleted transplantation in children. The CDR3 runs to 12 residues. Germline loops: CDR1 DFQATT, CDR2 SNEGSKA (reference sequence). Trimming took off 3 bases at V and 4 bases at J, with 10 bases between the two ends. Unique molecular identifiers featured in how the TCRbeta library was prepared. TCRdb redid the calling of the PCR reads with MiXCR, one entry per CDR3 protein. This table holds about 610,000 distinct CDR3 sequences, about a quarter found once. This clonotype was found a few times. Its antigen is undetermined. Study-wide findings and caveats: Reportedly, roughly two months post-transplant, alpha-beta T cells arose from several hundred expanded graft clones. High day-60 TCRbeta diversity in some patients came from surviving recipient T cells and thymic progenitors.

This sequence joins TRBV20-1 and TRBJ2-7; D perhaps matches TRBD1 (6 bases). Sequenced here: PBMCs, sampled before TCRalphabeta/CD19-depleted stem cell transplant. The source of this sequence is a boy under two years old with Wiskott-Aldrich syndrome, due to receive a stem cell transplant. The CDR3 bases are TGCAGTGCTAGTCAGGGGAAGTACGAGCAGTACTTC. This codes for CSASQGKYEQYF.